These 21 T cell receptor beta chains share one sample of origin, sequenced in a study of blood T cell repertoires in COVID-19. Clones were read by immunoSEQ multiplex PCR, and TCRdb kept only the in-frame ones, dropping some. Of approximately 250,000 clones in the sample, about 82% were seen once. The specimen was peripheral blood. The source is a woman aged 60-70 years with active or convalescent COVID-19.

The chain joins TRBV6-5 to TRBJ2-7, with 10 positions matching TRBD1. CDR3 size: 13 residues. Per the germline V gene, CDR1 is MNHEY and CDR2 is SVGAGI. The junction had 2 bases not matched to a gene; V was cut back by 6 bases and J by 3 bases. The CDR3 reads CASRGDRGYEQYV. The CDR3 DNA follows: TGTGCCAGCAGGGGGGACAGGGGCTACGAGCAGTACGTC.

The V and J genes are TRBV7-6 and TRBJ2-6, with 9 positions matching TRBD1. The V segment lost 1 base and the J segment 0 bases; nucleotides outside the gene matches: 16. CDR1 is SGHVS and CDR2 is FNYEAQ in the germline V gene. This CDR3 has 22 amino acids. CDR3 coding DNA: TGTGCCAGCAGCTTAGTAGCCGGCTGGCGGGACAGGGTTCCCTCTGGGGCCAACGTCCTGACTTTC. Its translation: CASSLVAGWRDRVPSGANVLTF.

The rearrangement joins TRBV27 to TRBJ2-2; 11 positions agree with TRBD2. Germline V gives CDR1 MNHEY, CDR2 SMNVEV (reference sequence). V gave up 2 bases and J gave up 4 bases; unmatched junction bases: 6. The CDR3 consists of 17 residues. CDR3 loop: CASSLVAGGPGTGELFF. In DNA, the CDR3 is TGTGCCAGCAGTTTAGTAGCGGGAGGGCCCGGCACCGGGGAGCTGTTTTTT.

The chain employs TRBV24-1 and TRBJ2-7, with D possibly matching TRBD1 (5 bases). Trimming took off 9 bases at V and 5 bases at J, with 13 bases between the two ends. Germline CDR1 is KGHDR and CDR2 is SFDVKD. The CDR3 totals 12 residues. CDR3 loop: CATGRDDDEQYF. The CDR3, as DNA: TGTGCCACCGGCAGGGATGATGACGAGCAGTACTTC.

The chain uses TRBV6-5 and TRBJ1-2, with 10 nucleotides matching TRBD1. The CDR3 covers 14 residues. The germline V gene has CDR1 MNHEY and CDR2 SVGAGI. V dropped 4 bases and J dropped 7; count of bases not matched to a gene: 6. Here the CDR3 reads CASSFDRGLGGYTF. In DNA form, the CDR3 reads TGTGCCAGCAGTTTCGACAGGGGGCTCGGTGGCTACACCTTC.

V and J are TRBV5-1 and TRBJ2-2; 10 bases map to TRBD2. The germline gives CDR1 SGHRS, CDR2 YFSETQ. CDR3 length: 16 amino acids. Losses at the gene ends were 0 bases for V and 4 bases for J; bases not matched to a gene: 3. CDR3 residues: CASSLALAGSTGELFF. The CDR3 region has the DNA TGCGCCAGCAGCTTGGCACTAGCGGGAAGCACCGGGGAGCTGTTTTTT.

This clone was observed a handful of times. This sample includes further DNA sequences coding for the same CDR3. The chain employs TRBV7-9 and TRBJ2-3; 7 nucleotides match TRBD2. V trimming: 5 bases; J trimming: 0 bases; junction bases outside the gene matches: 2. Germline CDR1 and CDR2: SEHNR and FQNEAQ (reference sequence). The CDR3 is made up of 14 amino acids. CDR3 in amino acids: CASSPLASTDTQYF. In DNA, the CDR3 is TGTGCCAGCAGCCCACTAGCGAGCACAGATACGCAGTATTTT.

V gene TRBV9 combines with J gene TRBJ2-3; tentatively, D is TRBD2 (6 bases). Germline CDR1 SGDLS, CDR2 YYNGEE. The V end lost 3 bases, the J end lost 0 bases, and 20 bases lay between the germline ends. The CDR3 consists of 18 residues. The CDR3 coding sequence is TGTGCCAGCAGCGACGGGAGCGGTCGGGTACGGAGCACAGATACGCAGTATTTT. Its translation is CASSDGSGRVRSTDTQYF.

V gene TRBV5-1 combines with J gene TRBJ2-7; 9 nucleotides align to TRBD2. The CDR3 sequence is 14 residues long. Trimming cost V 4 bases and J 0 bases; bases outside gene matches: 2. Germline CDR1 reads SGHRS; CDR2 reads YFSETQ. CDR3 nucleotides: TGCGCCAGCAGCGTGGGACTAGCCTCCTACGAGCAGTACTTC. Translated: CASSVGLASYEQYF.

This sequence joins TRBV3-1 (or the pseudogene TRBV3-2) and TRBJ1-2; D is possibly TRBD1 (5 bases). CDR3 length equals 16 residues. The ends were cut back, 1 base at V and 7 bases at J, with 19 bases in the middle. The germline gives CDR1 LGHDT, CDR2 YNNKEL (reference sequence). This CDR3 is CASSQALAGRIAGYTF. The CDR3 bases are TGTGCCAGCAGCCAAGCCCTTGCAGGGCGTATCGCTGGCTACACCTTC.

This clone has only one observation. The J gene is TRBJ2-7, the V gene TRBV27; 7 bases line up with TRBD2. V lost 2 bases and J lost 0; bases outside the gene matches: 4. This CDR3 is 15 amino acids long. Germline-derived CDR1 and CDR2 are MNHEY and SMNVEV (reference sequence). The CDR3 loop reads CASSLKGGSSYEQYF. Here the CDR3 DNA reads TGTGCCAGCAGTTTAAAAGGCGGGAGCTCCTACGAGCAGTACTTC.

This rearrangement joins TRBV5-8 to TRBJ1-5; possibly TRBD1 for D (6 bases). The CDR3 spans 13 residues. Germline loops: CDR1 SGHTS, CDR2 YDEGEE. The ends were cut back, 5 bases at V and 7 bases at J, with 13 bases in the middle. The CDR3 nucleotides are TGTGCCAGCAGTTTCGGACAGTCACAGCCCCAGCATTTT. This encodes CASSFGQSQPQHF.

The rearrangement uses TRBV19 and TRBJ2-7; D possibly corresponds to TRBD2 (6 bases). The CDR3 consists of 15 residues. CDR1 is LNHDA, CDR2 SQIVND, per germline (reference sequence). The germline V and J ends were trimmed by 5 bases and 6 bases, with 20 bases remaining between them. The CDR3 here is CASSPPLARQPEQYF. The CDR3 DNA reads as TGTGCCAGTAGTCCACCACTAGCCCGGCAGCCCGAGCAGTACTTC.

This rearrangement joins TRBV5-1 to TRBJ1-4; 7 bases agree with TRBD1. Germline V gene lookup returns CDR1 SGHRS and CDR2 YFSETQ. The junction had 3 bases not matched to a gene; V was cut back by 4 bases and J by 3 bases. CDR3 size: 14 residues. The CDR3 DNA sequence: TGCGCCAGCAGCCGGGACAGCGCTAATGAAAAACTGTTTTTT. Amino acid sequence: CASSRDSANEKLFF. The full variable domain, rest sourced from reference TRBV5-1 and TRBJ1-4, is KAGVTQTPRYLIKTRGQQVTLSCSPISGHRSVSWYQQTPGQGLQFLFEYFSETQRNKGNFPGRFSGRQFSNSRSEMNVSTLELGDSALYLCASSRDSANEKLFFGSGTQLSVL.

The chain is built from TRBV7-9 and TRBJ1-1; no definite D call. CDR1 is SEHNR and CDR2 is FQNEAQ in the germline V gene (reference sequence). Trimming shortened V by 0 bases and J by 0 bases, and 5 bases separated the two germline ends. CDR3 length: 14 residues. DNA of the CDR3: TGTGCCAGCAGCTTAGCGTTAGTGAACACTGAAGCTTTCTTT. Residues: CASSLALVNTEAFF.

This sequence joins TRBV5-1 and TRBJ1-4; D perhaps matches TRBD1 (6 bases). Trimming cost V 0 bases and J 12 bases, with 15 bases left between them. CDR3 length: 14 amino acids. The germline gives CDR1 SGHRS, CDR2 YFSETQ. The CDR3: CASSLETGLGELFF. The CDR3 DNA reads TGCGCCAGCAGCTTGGAGACAGGTTTAGGGGAACTGTTTTTT. Looking up the rest from reference TRBV5-1 and TRBJ1-4 gives the full variable domain: KAGVTQTPRYLIKTRGQQVTLSCSPISGHRSVSWYQQTPGQGLQFLFEYFSETQRNKGNFPGRFSGRQFSNSRSEMNVSTLELGDSALYLCASSLETGLGELFFGSGTQLSVL.

The V and J genes are TRBV19 and TRBJ1-3, with 7 bases identical to TRBD1. Unmatched junction bases numbered 6, after V lost 5 bases and J lost 5 bases. The germline V gene encodes CDR1 LNHDA and CDR2 SQIVND (reference sequence). The CDR3 extends over 14 amino acids. The CDR3: CASSPRDRRNTIYF. The DNA of the CDR3 is TGTGCCAGTAGTCCCCGGGACAGAAGAAACACCATATATTTT.

The chain employs TRBV11-2 and TRBJ2-3; TRBD2 matches at 11 bases. Germline values: CDR1 SGHAT, CDR2 FQNNGV. J gave up 7 bases and V 2 bases, and 14 bases lay outside the gene matches. The CDR3 is 18 residues long. CDR3 nucleotide sequence: TGTGCCAGCAGCTTAAACGAACGTAGCGGGGGGGCTCTAAATACGCAGTATTTT. This sequence encodes CASSLNERSGGALNTQYF.

The gene calls are TRBV20-1 and TRBJ2-1; D is unresolved. The CDR3 spans 11 residues. Trimming left V 6 bases short and J 7 bases short, with 10 bases between. Germline V gene sequence: CDR1 DFQATT, CDR2 SNEGSKA (reference sequence). CDR3 loop: CSASPRNEQFF. The CDR3, as DNA: TGCAGTGCCAGTCCTCGGAATGAGCAGTTCTTC.

This clone appeared a single time. This chain connects TRBV6-5 to TRBJ1-5; TRBD1 aligns across 8 bases. The germline V gene has CDR1 MNHEY and CDR2 SVGAGI. The CDR3 is made up of 15 amino acids. V lost 8 bases to trimming and J lost 4 bases; unmatched junction nucleotides: 10. CDR3 DNA sequence: TGTGCCAGCGGGTCCGGGACAGGATCTAATCAGCCCCAGCATTTT. Amino acids: CASGSGTGSNQPQHF.

The chain links TRBV29-1 to TRBJ2-1; 12 bases are a match to TRBD2. The CDR3 runs 15 residues. The germline V gene encodes CDR1 SQVTM and CDR2 ANQGSEA. The ends lost 5 bases at V and 3 bases at J; junction bases unmatched: 5. The CDR3 DNA sequence: TGCAGCGTTCCCAGGACTAGCGGGAACTACAATGAGCAGTTCTTC. It translates to CSVPRTSGNYNEQFF.